The T cell receptor beta chain under discussion was sequenced for a study of CD8 T cells in Susac syndrome. RNA was extracted with the RNeasy kit, and a quantity of about 0.45 to 1 ug was reverse transcribed using random hexamers. In TCRdb, the immunoSEQ multiplex PCR reads were re-called with MiXCR into one record per CDR3 protein. The table shows 75,000 to 95,000 distinct CDR3 sequences, with approximately 96% occurring only once. The germline gives CDR1 DFQATT, CDR2 SNEGSKA (reference sequence). Deletions cut 3 bases from V and 3 bases from J, with 9 bases between. The CDR3 totals 13 residues. The sequenced sample was CD8+ T cells from PBMCs. This TCR derives from a human donor with Susac syndrome. The chain combines TRBV20-1 with TRBJ1-5, with TRBD1 as a possible D gene (5 bases). The CDR3 spells CSASTGVNQPQHF. The CDR3 DNA sequence: TGCAGTGCTAGTACAGGAGTCAATCAGCCCCAGCATTTT.